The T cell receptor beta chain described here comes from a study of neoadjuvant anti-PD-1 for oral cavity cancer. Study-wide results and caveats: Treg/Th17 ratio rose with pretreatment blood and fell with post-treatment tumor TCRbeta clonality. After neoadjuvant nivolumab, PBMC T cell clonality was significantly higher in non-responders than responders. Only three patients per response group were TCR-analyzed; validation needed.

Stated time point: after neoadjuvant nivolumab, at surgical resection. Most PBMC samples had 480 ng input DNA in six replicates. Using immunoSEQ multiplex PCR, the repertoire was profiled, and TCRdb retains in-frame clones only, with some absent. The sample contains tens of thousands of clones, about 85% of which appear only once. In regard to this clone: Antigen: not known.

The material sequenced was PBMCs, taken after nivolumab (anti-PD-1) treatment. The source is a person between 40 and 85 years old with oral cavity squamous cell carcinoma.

The CDR3 nucleotides are TGTGCCAGCAAGGGGCAAGGCAATCAGCCCCAGCATTTT. Protein: CASKGQGNQPQHF. The gene calls are TRBV2 and TRBJ1-5; possibly TRBD1 for D (5 bases). The CDR3 length is 13 residues. Germline-derived CDR1 and CDR2 are SNHLY and FYNNEI. V dropped 7 bases and J dropped 2 bases, with 9 bases sitting between them.